Listed below are T cell receptor beta chains from one sample, sequenced in a study of blood T cell repertoires in COVID-19. Sequencing was performed with immunoSEQ multiplex PCR; in TCRdb, only in-frame clones are kept and a portion is missing. Of tens of thousands of clones listed, 75% to 85% were seen once; the top ten hold 15% to 20%. The sequenced sample consisted of peripheral blood. The origin of the receptors is a woman older than 75 with acute or convalescent COVID-19. Both conserved end residues are part of each CDR3. A D gene is named only where the DNA matches it firmly. The size of a clone is reported for some rows only, either as once, few or many, or as a class for expanded clones.

>TRBJ2-2|NA|TRBV9|NA
TGTGCCAGCAGCGTAGACCCTCAGGACAGACAGAGGACCGGGGAGCTGTTTTTT
CASSVDPQDRQRTGELFF
>TRBJ2-2|NA|TRBV3-1/TRBV3-2|TRBD1
TGTGCCAGCAGTAAAACAGGGGTAACCGGGGAGCTGTTTTTT
CASSKTGVTGELFF
>TRBJ2-7|NA|TRBV5-1|NA
TGCGCCAGCAGATCAGACAATTACTCCTACGAGCAGTACTTC
CASRSDNYSYEQYF
>TRBJ1-5|NA|TRBV19|NA
TGTGCCAGTACTACCTTCCTTGGGGCGGTCAATCAGCCCCAGCATTTT
CASTTFLGAVNQPQHF
>TRBJ1-1|NA|TRBV18|TRBD1
TGTGCCAGCTCACAACTTACAGGGGGCTTGAACACTGAAGCTTTCTTT
CASSQLTGGLNTEAFF
>TRBJ2-2|few|TRBV2|TRBD2
TGTGCCAGCAGTAGCGGGGAGGTCGCCGGGGAGCTGTTTTTT
CASSSGEVAGELFF
>TRBJ1-3|NA|TRBV7-9|NA
TGTGCCAGCAGCATTGGGACTTACTCTGGAAACACCATATATTTT
CASSIGTYSGNTIYF
>TRBJ2-7|NA|TRBV11-2|NA
TGTGCCAGCAGCTTTCCGGACCTAGGGACACCGAAAGTTAATTACGAGCAGTACTTC
CASSFPDLGTPKVNYEQYF
>TRBJ2-5|NA|TRBV7-2|NA
TGTGCCAGCAGCTTAGCAGGAGTGGTAGAGACCCAGTACTTC
CASSLAGVVETQYF
>TRBJ1-4|NA|TRBV6-4|TRBD1
TGTGCCAGCAGTCCAGGGGGCACTAATGAAAAACTGTTTTTT
CASSPGGTNEKLFF
>TRBJ2-2|NA|TRBV19|NA
TGTGCCAGCCATACGGCCGGGGAGCTGTTTTTT
CASHTAGELFF
>TRBJ1-5|NA|TRBV6-6|NA
TGTGCCAGCAGTTACCAGGTCGATCAGCCCCAGCATTTT
CASSYQVDQPQHF
>TRBJ2-7|NA|TRBV18|NA
TGTGCCAGCTCACCACGGGGGGTGGGGAACTACGAGCAGTACTTC
CASSPRGVGNYEQYF
>TRBJ2-7|NA|TRBV1|NA
TGCACCAGCAGCCACCCCACTAGCGGGAGCCCCCGCTCCTACGAGCAGTACTTC
CTSSHPTSGSPRSYEQYF
>TRBJ2-1|NA|TRBV18|NA
TGTGCCAGCTCTCGGTCAGGCCCCTACAATGAGCAGTTCTTC
CASSRSGPYNEQFF
>TRBJ2-2|NA|TRBV4-1|NA
TGCGCCAGCACTAAAAGACTCCGGAACACCGGGGAGCTGTTTTTT
CASTKRLRNTGELFF
>TRBJ2-1|NA|TRBV2|TRBD2
TGTGCCAGCAGTCCGGGACTAGCGGGAGATAGGAATGAGCAGTTCTTC
CASSPGLAGDRNEQFF